These T cell receptor beta chains were read from a single sample in a study of technical replicates of blood from a few donors. This table comes from immunoSEQ multiplex PCR, and its TCRdb copy is limited to in-frame clones, with some not included. The sample has some 69,000 clones, over 70% seen once. The source material was PBMCs. The source of these receptors is a human donor in good health. Some clones in this sample may be carry-over from other donors' samples. Both conserved end residues are part of each CDR3. The order of the fields is V gene, clone size, J gene, CDR3 protein. Size is stated for part of the rows, as once, few or many counts, or as a class when the clone is expanded.

>TRBV7-9|-|TRBJ2-3
CASSHTPFPPDTQYF
>TRBV4-3|once|TRBJ1-2
CASSPTGYTLEGYTF
>TRBV6-6|once|TRBJ1-1
CASRRPTGFYTEAFF
>TRBV20-1|few|TRBJ1-1
CSVRPNTEAFF
>TRBV19|-|TRBJ2-7
CASSPSGKGSYEQYF
>TRBV7-9|once|TRBJ1-1
CATRGRRGPEAFF
>TRBV5-1|once|TRBJ2-3
CASSLADGGTDTQYF
>TRBV6-1|once|TRBJ1-3
CASSEAGGLVRSTIYF
>TRBV18|-|TRBJ1-1
CASSRGQGNTEAFF
>TRBV6-1|-|TRBJ1-4
CASSEMAWTIREKLFF
>TRBV2|-|TRBJ1-4
CASNRDRFNEKLFF
>TRBV9|-|TRBJ2-6
CASSVNRGGSGANVLTF
>TRBV30|-|TRBJ2-2
CAWSLLGRGELFF
>TRBV6-6|-|TRBJ2-3
CASVLAGGPRPDTQYF
>TRBV11-3|-|TRBJ1-2
CASPTGGFYGYTF
>TRBV29-1|-|TRBJ2-1
CSVEDLRLAANEQFF
>TRBV19|-|TRBJ2-7
CASSTSGSNPYEQYF
>TRBV6-4|-|TRBJ2-1
CASSDEAGVSNEQFF
>TRBV30|once|TRBJ1-6
CAWRQGNSPLHF
>TRBV7-9|-|TRBJ2-5
CASSLPGGAAETQYF
>TRBV11-2|-|TRBJ1-6
CASTLRARGHSTLHF
>TRBV29-1|-|TRBJ2-7
CSVEDRPGTGPSYEQYF
>TRBV18|-|TRBJ1-2
CASSPNRDSNYGYTF
>TRBV19|-|TRBJ2-7
CASSITGKPYEQYF
>TRBV5-6|-|TRBJ1-3
CASSLARIGNTIYF
>TRBV15|-|TRBJ2-1
CATRTGTSAKSSYNEQFF
>TRBV7-9|-|TRBJ1-1
CASPLAGGKPEAFF
>TRBV5-1|-|TRBJ2-7
CASSLNSRSYEQYF
>TRBV9|-|TRBJ2-1
CASSATGAPEEQFF
>TRBV5-1|medium-sized|TRBJ2-1
CASSLAGINEQFF
>TRBV6-5|once|TRBJ1-1
CASSRKQLNTEAFF
>TRBV21-1|-|TRBJ1-2
CASSTSTRDRGPFYHGYTF
>TRBV4-2|once|TRBJ2-3
CASSHAILRRAAVADTQYF
>TRBV4-2|-|TRBJ1-2
CASSHPAGDGGYTF
>TRBV18|-|TRBJ1-6
CASSPGQSSYNSPLHF
>TRBV5-5|once|TRBJ1-2
CASSRDSTDRAWGYTF
>TRBV5-1|-|TRBJ2-7
CASSEGGEQYF
>TRBV7-3|once|TRBJ2-7
CASSLGGGEAYEQYF
>TRBV25-1|-|TRBJ1-4
CASSELAGINEKLFF
>TRBV4-1|-|TRBJ2-7
CASSQDFPGGSYEQYF
>TRBV30|few|TRBJ1-1
CAWTGGRAEAFF
>TRBV4-2|-|TRBJ1-5
CASSQDRVNQPQHF
>TRBV6-1|-|TRBJ2-6
CASSEARTAYSGANVLTF